This TCR beta chain was documented in a study of human T cells and chemical hapten exposure (dated by TCRdb to about 2021). Some background on the complete study: For sensitization, 2% DPC in acetone was applied to a roughly 2 cm by roughly 2 cm area of upper inner arm skin. Throughout the study period of about 23 weeks, patients also received therapeutic DPC doses to the scalp every week. Patch testing was performed on the upper back with Finn chambers containing 0.01% DPC, and the patch tests were scored after 6 days according to International Contact Dermatitis Research Group standards. Alopecia areata with under or over 50% scalp involvement, alopecia totalis and alopecia universalis were represented in the patient cohort, which was mostly female. Libraries were pooled for sequencing, and per-sample TCR yields varied mainly because of small differences in library volumes within the pool. In alopecia patients, the study followed how the peripheral blood TCR repertoire changed in vivo over primary and secondary sensitization to diphenylcyclopropenone (DPC), a hapten. Blood was sampled from patients pre-sensitization (week 0) and at 2, 6 and about 24 weeks after DPC sensitization. Approximately 30 alopecia patients provided blood for TCR sequencing at one to four time points (pre-sensitization, 2, 6 and 24 weeks).

Remarks on this clonotype: Its antigen remains undetermined. No much larger clonotype is one base removed from it; base qualities were not supplied.

V was cut back by 2 bases and J by 2 bases, leaving a gap of 20 bases between them. The CDR3 runs 18 amino acids, cysteine and phenylalanine included. The DNA shown is the 54-base CDR3, in frame from base 1. From the germline V gene, CDR1 is MDHEN and CDR2 is SYDVKM. Libraries were constructed by RACE. This sample was sequenced with a NextSeq 500. During library preparation, unique molecular identifiers were attached to individual cDNA molecules so that TCRs could be counted quantitatively and reproducibly. Both TCR alpha and TCR beta chains were sequenced from each blood RNA sample. The authors processed their data as follows. Samples had a median of roughly 99,000 TCRs, with a range from roughly 23,224 to 750,000. V, J and CDR3 annotation of the TCR reads was performed with the Decombinator software suite. Every sample was subsampled to the same number of TCRs (28,000) for the PS versus PT1 abundance plots. TCRs were defined as expanded if absent before sensitization and observed at least eight times at the 2-week time point. TCRdb trimmed public reads at Q25 via fastp, called clones via MiXCR and kept in-frame beta chains. Here each entry gathers all rows of one CDR3 protein and keeps the most common genes and DNA. The V and J calls come from TCRdb's annotation, not from the publication. Recorded for this sample are around 180,000 distinct CDR3 sequences; 30% of them occurred a single time. Under 3% of the sample is held by the ten biggest clonotypes.

Overall study results and their limits: Patch test score correlated positively with the number of PT1 expanded TCRs, reaching significance at thresholds 8, 16 and 32 but not at 4. Compared with pre-sensitization or healthy control sets, expanded TCRs formed significantly more large CDR3 similarity clusters, which is consistent with antigen-driven responses. Because every patient had alopecia, a presumed autoimmune disease, the patients' immune response might differ from that of healthy individuals. After repeated subsampling, changes were observed in the strength of the expansion versus patch-test correlation and in the threshold at which the correlation became significant. The number of TCRs above 1 in 1000 frequency did not change with DPC sensitization; there was no evidence of global repertoire structure alterations.

Sample time point, as interpreted from the label and publication: pre-sensitization, week 0. The sample's treatment or condition label, in plain terms: therapeutic diphenylcyclopropenone sensitization with weekly scalp DPC. At every patch-test visit, the blood draw took place before the patch test was put on. Patients were eligible if aged 18 to 70, diagnosed with alopecia and judged suitable for DPC therapy, and pregnant patients were excluded. Total RNA was extracted from unfractionated whole blood collected in Tempus Blood RNA tubes. The specimen was whole blood, collected in connection with sensitization to the hapten diphenylcyclopropenone (DPC). In this chain, TRBV28 is recombined with TRBJ2-3; the D region possibly corresponds to TRBD1 (6 bases align). The clonotype was recovered from a woman aged 25 to 39 with alopecia areata. Some clones in this sample may be carry-over from other donors' samples. The CDR3 is CASSLVGQSFLPTDTQYF. The DNA sequence is as follows: TGTGCCAGCAGTTTAGTCGGACAGTCATTCTTACCCACAGATACGCAGTATTTT.